This T cell receptor (beta chain) emerged from a study of blood T cell repertoires in COVID-19. Study summary: Samples of COVID-19 (acute and convalescent) were obtained from the United States, Italy and Spain. Sample material is recorded as cDNA or gDNA derived from T cells, B-cell-depleted T cells, or PBMCs.

CDR1 is MNHEY and CDR2 is SVGAGI in the germline V gene. With 2 bases clipped from V and 3 bases from J, the junction kept 4 bases outside the gene matches. This CDR3 contains 16 residues. Authors' data handling: Reference gene primer amplification in the assay estimated nucleated cell counts. Profiling relied on immunoSEQ multiplex PCR, and the TCRdb table lists in-frame clones only, not all of them. V, J and clone size are taken as reported in that table, and D and trimming were inferred from the DNA itself. The table lists more than 100,000 clones, 84% of them singletons. The chain employs TRBV6-5 and TRBJ2-6; TRBD1 agrees at 7 bases. Sequenced: peripheral blood. The origin of this receptor is a human donor in a cohort sampled during active or convalescent COVID-19. In nucleotides, the CDR3 is TGTGCCAGCAGTTACGAGGGGGCAAATGGGGCCAACGTCCTGACTTTC. It specifies CASSYEGANGANVLTF.